This T cell receptor beta chain was identified in a study of T-cell reconstitution after alpha-beta-depleted transplantation in children. CDR1 and CDR2 (germline): MRHNA, SNTAGT. CDR3 length: 15 residues. Trimming removed 6 bases at V and 0 bases at J, with 14 bases between. Using unique molecular identifiers, the investigators prepared the TCRbeta library. TCRdb reprocessed the PCR reads with MiXCR, giving one entry per CDR3 protein. The sample records under 300,000 distinct CDR3 sequences, 9.7% being singletons. This clonotype occurred many times. The chain links TRBV6-4 to TRBJ1-2, with no clear D. The material sequenced was PBMCs from the stem cell graft donor, taken from the stem cell graft. The clonotype comes from a human donor who donated a stem cell graft to a child with SCID. CDR3 nucleotides: TGTGCCAGCAGCGCGACGTTCGGGGCTAACTATGGCTACACCTTC. Its translation is CASSATFGANYGYTF.